This T cell receptor beta chain comes out of a study of Ad26.COV2.S vaccination and SARS-CoV-2 variants. Study-level results: The study found similar non-spike TCR breadth in vaccine and placebo recipients. In vaccinated individuals, spike-specific CD8+ and CD4+ T cell responses reportedly displayed substantial breadth. Vaccine recipients had higher spike-specific TCR breadth than placebo recipients. TCR breadth and depth estimates may have understated total T cell responses.

As to this clone: Its antigen is currently unknown.

This CDR3 region has 15 residues. The data were produced by immunoSEQ multiplex PCR, yet TCRdb's version contains in-frame clones alone and is incomplete. The repertoire holds approximately 140,000 clones, with around 86% as singletons. Specimen: peripheral blood, collected after recovery from COVID-19. The chain combines TRBV12-1 with TRBJ1-4; TRBD1 is the table's D call and was not checked against the DNA. TRBV12-1 is recorded as a pseudogene. The receptor's source is a human donor who had recovered from COVID-19. The DNA for the CDR3 is TGTGCCAGCAGCCATAAGGTCACAGTAATGGAAAAACTGTTTTTT. It is translated as CASSHKVTVMEKLFF.